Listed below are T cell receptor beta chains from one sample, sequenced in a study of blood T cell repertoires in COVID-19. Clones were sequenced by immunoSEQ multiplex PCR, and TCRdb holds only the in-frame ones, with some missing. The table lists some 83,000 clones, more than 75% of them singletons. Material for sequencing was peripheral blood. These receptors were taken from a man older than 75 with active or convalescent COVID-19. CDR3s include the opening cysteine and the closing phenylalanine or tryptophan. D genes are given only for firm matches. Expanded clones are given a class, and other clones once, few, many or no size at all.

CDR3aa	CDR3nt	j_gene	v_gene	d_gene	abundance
CASSLGHHMWDRGNHSPLHF	TGTGCCAGCAGCTTAGGACATCATATGTGGGACAGGGGAAATCATTCACCCCTCCACTTT	TRBJ1-6	TRBV7-8	TRBD1	.
CASSDQTASGNTIYF	TGTGCCAGCAGCGATCAGACAGCCTCTGGAAACACCATATATTTT	TRBJ1-3	TRBV11-2	.	.
CASSEQVYEAFF	TGCGCCAGCAGTGAACAGGTCTATGAAGCTTTCTTT	TRBJ1-1	TRBV10-2	.	.
CASSPRSGVSTEKLFF	TGTGCCAGCTCACCACGTTCAGGGGTCTCGACTGAAAAACTGTTTTTT	TRBJ1-4	TRBV18	.	.
CAATGLSNQPQHF	TGTGCCGCGACAGGGCTTAGCAATCAGCCCCAGCATTTT	TRBJ1-5	TRBV28	TRBD1	.
CASSGTWDRPAGDTQYF	TGTGCCAGCAGCGGAACGTGGGACAGGCCAGCCGGAGATACGCAGTATTTT	TRBJ2-3	TRBV9	TRBD1	.
CASSTQTGNTEAFF	TGCGCCAGCAGCACCCAAACGGGGAACACTGAAGCTTTCTTT	TRBJ1-1	TRBV5-1	.	.
CASSFATGNYGYTF	TGTGCCAGCAGCTTTGCCACAGGGAACTATGGCTACACCTTC	TRBJ1-2	TRBV7-2	.	.
CASSAGGFGYTF	TGTGCCAGCAGTGCCGGGGGGTTCGGCTACACCTTC	TRBJ1-2	TRBV28	.	.
CASSLNPPGQGWSSPLHF	TGTGCCAGCAGCTTAAACCCACCGGGACAGGGTTGGAGTTCACCCCTCCACTTT	TRBJ1-6	TRBV11-2	TRBD1	.
CAWTRLMNTEAFF	TGTGCCTGGACGCGGTTAATGAACACTGAAGCTTTCTTT	TRBJ1-1	TRBV30	.	.
CASSPEGTPRGYTF	TGTGCCAGCAGTCCGGAGGGGACCCCGAGAGGCTACACCTTC	TRBJ1-2	TRBV6-5	.	.
CASSPLGFGTSGSTEQFF	TGTGCCAGCAGCCCTTTGGGGTTTGGGACTAGCGGGAGTACTGAGCAGTTCTTC	TRBJ2-1	TRBV5-8	TRBD2	once
CASSDLGGGSPLHF	TGTGCCAGCAGCGACCTGGGGGGAGGATCACCCCTCCACTTT	TRBJ1-6	TRBV3-1/TRBV3-2	.	.
CASSTRQGNYGYTF	TGTGCCAGCAGTACAAGACAGGGGAACTATGGCTACACCTTC	TRBJ1-2	TRBV6-5	TRBD1	.